One sample yielded the 3 T cell receptor beta chains listed below, sequenced in a study of blood T cell repertoires in COVID-19. Profiled with immunoSEQ multiplex PCR; TCRdb holds only in-frame clones, not every one. Of about 110,000 clones listed, 88% are singletons. The sequencing input was peripheral blood. These receptors were collected from a human donor in a cohort sampled during active COVID-19.

The chain has TRBV7-9 and TRBJ1-1, with TRBD1 as a possible D gene (5 bases). Germline V gene sequence: CDR1 SEHNR, CDR2 FQNEAQ (reference sequence). Trimming left V 1 base short and J 1 base short, with 10 bases between. The CDR3 runs to 15 residues. The DNA for the CDR3 is TGTGCCAGCAGCTTAGGGGGCAGGGCGAACACTGAAGCTTTCTTT. This translates into CASSLGGRANTEAFF.

V gene TRBV7-8 combines with J gene TRBJ2-2, with a weak D call TRBD2 (7 bases). Looked up from germline, CDR1 is SGHVS and CDR2 is FQNEAQ. V was clipped by 4 bases and J by 0 bases, with 15 bases between them. This CDR3 is 17 amino acids long. The DNA for the CDR3 is TGTGCCAGCAGCTATCGAGCGGGACACTCGAACACCGGGGAGCTGTTTTTT. This sequence encodes CASSYRAGHSNTGELFF.

Here the CDR3 reads CASSEGQGGYGYTF. The CDR3 DNA reads as TGTGCCAGTAGTGAAGGACAGGGTGGCTATGGCTACACCTTC. The V call is TRBV19, the J call TRBJ1-2, with TRBD1 identical over 8 bases. J was trimmed by 4 bases and V by 5 bases; bases with no gene match: 6. The CDR3 runs to 14 residues. Germline V gene data show CDR1 as LNHDA and CDR2 as SQIVND (reference sequence).